This TCR beta chain emerged from a study of shared clonotypes between healthy human individuals. Study information: Contributing individuals were a couple of females and a few males aged 18 to 49.

Donors comprised healthy HIV-negative adults lacking recent acute infections or vaccinations. This clone was observed a single time. Some clones are missing from TCRdb's copy, which holds only in-frame ones; the method was immunoSEQ multiplex PCR. The table records over a million clones, around three quarters of them present only once. CDR3 length equals 14 residues. Trimming took 4 bases from V and 2 from J, leaving 11 bases between them. Germline CDR1 and CDR2: SGHRS and YFSETQ. The V call is TRBV5-1, the J call TRBJ2-3, with a tentative D call TRBD2 (6 bases). Sequences were obtained from memory CD4+ T cells from PBMCs. Subset denoted: CD45RA-negative fraction. The TCR sequence derives from a man aged 18 to 29 in good health. Some clones in this sample may be carry-over from other donors' samples. The chain's CDR3 is CASSEAGLTDTQYF. CDR3 nucleotides: TGCGCCAGCAGCGAGGCGGGACTCACAGATACGCAGTATTTT.